The 21 T cell receptor beta chains given below trace back to one sample, sequenced in a study of shared clonotypes between healthy human individuals. Data came from immunoSEQ multiplex PCR; TCRdb stores just in-frame clones and leaves some out. The sample lists about 470,000 clones; about four fifths were seen once. Source material: PBMCs. These receptors all stem from a woman in her 40s in good health. Some clones in this sample may be carry-over from other donors' samples.

V is TRBV5-4 and J is TRBJ2-6; D is ambiguous. V dropped 4 bases and J dropped 0 bases, with 5 bases sitting between them. This CDR3 comprises 14 residues. CDR1 is SGHNT, CDR2 YYREEE, per germline (reference sequence). CDR3 amino acids: CASSPDSGANVLTF. The DNA for the CDR3 is TGTGCCAGCAGCCCCGACTCTGGGGCCAACGTCCTGACTTTC. Looking up the rest from reference TRBV5-4 and TRBJ2-6 gives the full variable domain: ETGVTQSPTHLIKTRGQQVTLRCSSQSGHNTVSWYQQALGQGPQFIFQYYREEENGRGNFPPRFSGLQFPNYSSELNVNALELDDSALYLCASSPDSGANVLTFGAGSRLTVL.

This chain joins TRBV11-2 and TRBJ2-7; no clear D. This CDR3 region has 14 residues. V lost 2 bases to trimming and J lost 4 bases, with 12 bases between them. Germline loops: CDR1 SGHAT, CDR2 FQNNGV. CDR3 nucleotide sequence: TGTGCCAGCAGCTTAAATCTCGGTCCTTACGAGCAGTACTTC. Translation: CASSLNLGPYEQYF. The full variable domain, its missing parts supplied by reference TRBV11-2 and TRBJ2-7, is EAGVAQSPRYKIIEKRQSVAFWCNPISGHATLYWYQQILGQGPKLLIQFQNNGVVDDSQLPKDRFSAERLKGVDSTLKIQPAKLEDSAVYLCASSLNLGPYEQYFGPGTRLTVT.

The V and J genes are TRBV15 and TRBJ2-7, with a tentative D call TRBD2 (6 bases). Germline assignment: CDR1 LNHNV and CDR2 YYDKDF (reference sequence). CDR3 length: 15 residues. V lost 5 bases to trimming and J lost 7 bases, with 21 bases between them. DNA of the CDR3: TGTGCCACCAGCCGATCTGGGGGGATCATAGGAGAGCAGTACTTC. Translating gives CATSRSGGIIGEQYF.

The rearrangement joins TRBV19 to TRBJ1-1; D uncertain. The length of the CDR3 is 14 residues. V lost 5 bases, J lost 0 bases, and 10 bases lay in between. In germline, CDR1 is LNHDA, CDR2 SQIVND (reference sequence). The CDR3 loop is CASSSQSLNTEAFF. DNA for the CDR3: TGTGCCAGTAGTTCTCAATCTCTGAACACTGAAGCTTTCTTT.

The rearrangement joins TRBV5-1 to TRBJ2-6; 8 positions match TRBD1. The germline V gene has CDR1 SGHRS and CDR2 YFSETQ. The CDR3 length is 17 residues. J lost 0 bases, V lost 2 bases, and 4 bases had no gene match. This CDR3 reads CASSLGQGNSGANVLTF. CDR3 DNA: TGCGCCAGCAGCTTAGGACAGGGAAACTCTGGGGCCAACGTCCTGACTTTC.

The J gene is TRBJ2-7, the V gene TRBV28; 8 bases map to TRBD1. The CDR3 runs to 14 residues. CDR1 and CDR2 (germline): MDHEN, SYDVKM. Trimming removed 5 bases from V and 7 bases from J; junction bases left unmatched: 10. The CDR3 DNA reads TGTGCCAGCAGTCCGGCAGGGGGCCGTATGGAGCAGTACTTC. It translates to CASSPAGGRMEQYF.

The genes are TRBV15 and TRBJ2-3, with 11 bases identical to TRBD2. The trim removed 3 bases at V and 0 bases at J, leaving 5 bases unmatched. Germline values: CDR1 LNHNV, CDR2 YYDKDF (reference sequence). This CDR3 spans 17 amino acids. CDR3 amino acids: CATSRMGLAVSTDTQYF. Here the CDR3 DNA reads TGTGCCACCAGCAGGATGGGACTAGCGGTTAGCACAGATACGCAGTATTTT.

V gene TRBV7-9 combines with J gene TRBJ2-3; possibly TRBD1 for D (6 bases). This CDR3 spans 14 amino acids. The V end was cut by 4 bases, the J end by 10 bases, with 18 bases between. Per the germline V gene, CDR1 is SEHNR and CDR2 is FQNEAQ (reference sequence). CDR3: CASSSGGPPGAQYF. CDR3 nucleotides: TGTGCCAGCAGCTCAGGTGGACCCCCAGGGGCGCAGTATTTT.

The chain links TRBV5-8 to TRBJ2-1; 12 positions agree with TRBD2. With 4 bases clipped from V and 9 bases from J, the junction kept 11 bases outside the gene matches. This CDR3 contains 16 residues. Germline V gives CDR1 SGHTS, CDR2 YDEGEE. The CDR3 spells CASSPLGLAGRGEQFF. The CDR3 nucleotides read TGTGCCAGCAGCCCCCTCGGACTAGCGGGAAGGGGTGAGCAGTTCTTC.

The J gene is TRBJ2-7, the V gene TRBV28; TRBD2 matches 9 bases. The CDR3 sequence is 14 residues long. Trimming removed 4 bases from V and 2 bases from J; junction bases left unmatched: 3. CDR1 is MDHEN and CDR2 is SYDVKM in the germline V gene. CDR3 sequence reads: CASSSAGGPYEQYF. Written as DNA, the CDR3 is TGTGCCAGCAGTTCGGCGGGAGGGCCCTACGAGCAGTACTTC.

The chain employs TRBV30 and TRBJ1-5, with D uncertain. The CDR3 loop spans 15 amino acids. Trimming shortened V by 4 bases and J by 0 bases, and 13 bases separated the two germline ends. CDR1 and CDR2 (germline): GTSNPN, SVGIG (reference sequence). In DNA form, the CDR3 reads TGTGCCTGGACCTCGGGGATGTATAGCAATCAGCCCCAGCATTTT. The encoded protein is CAWTSGMYSNQPQHF.

The rearrangement uses TRBV5-4 and TRBJ1-1, with 8 bases aligning to TRBD1. The germline V gene encodes CDR1 SGHNT and CDR2 YYREEE (reference sequence). This CDR3 region has 16 residues. The ends lost 4 bases at V and 5 bases at J; junction bases unmatched: 13. The CDR3 is CASSRVQGQVDTEAFF. The DNA of the CDR3 is TGTGCCAGCAGCCGCGTTCAGGGACAGGTTGATACTGAAGCTTTCTTT.

V usage is TRBV9 and J usage is TRBJ2-3; perhaps TRBD2 as D (6 bases). Per germline, CDR1 SGDLS and CDR2 YYNGEE. The CDR3 spans 16 residues. Trimming pared 3 bases from V and 2 bases from J, leaving 16 bases between. In nucleotides, the CDR3 is TGTGCCAGCAGCGGGGCTTTTTCGCGGGACACAGATACGCAGTATTTT. Translation: CASSGAFSRDTDTQYF.

The rearrangement links TRBV7-3 to TRBJ2-1, with D perhaps being TRBD1 or TRBD2 (7 bases each). The CDR3 is 13 amino acids. V was cut by 5 bases and J by 10 bases, with 15 bases left in between. From germline, CDR1 is SGHTA and CDR2 FQGTGA. The CDR3 loop is CASSPNRGGEQFF. The CDR3 bases are TGTGCCAGCAGCCCGAACAGGGGAGGGGAGCAGTTCTTC.

This clone was counted a single time. The likely explanation is a read error, given a far larger clone one base away. This sample also contains other DNA sequences that code for the same CDR3. CDR3 DNA sequence: TGTGCCAGCAGCTTAGGGGATGGCTACGAGCAGTACTTC. It translates to CASSLGDGYEQYF. The gene calls are TRBV11-2 and TRBJ2-7; D unresolved. Germline V gene lookup returns CDR1 SGHAT and CDR2 FQNNGV. V lost 1 base, J lost 3 bases, and 7 bases lay in between. The CDR3 extends over 13 amino acids.

This rearrangement joins TRBV5-1 to TRBJ2-1; 8 bases are shared with TRBD2. The CDR3 has 19 residues. CDR1 and CDR2 from the germline V gene are SGHRS and YFSETQ. V shed 0 bases, J shed 5 bases, and the junction held 16 bases outside the gene matches. The CDR3 protein is CASSLVAGVNSGKDNEQFF. CDR3 DNA: TGCGCCAGCAGCTTGGTGGCAGGGGTTAATAGCGGGAAGGACAATGAGCAGTTCTTC. Drawing the rest from reference TRBV5-1 and TRBJ2-1, the complete variable domain is KAGVTQTPRYLIKTRGQQVTLSCSPISGHRSVSWYQQTPGQGLQFLFEYFSETQRNKGNFPGRFSGRQFSNSRSEMNVSTLELGDSALYLCASSLVAGVNSGKDNEQFFGPGTRLTVL.

This clone turned up a few times. The chain carries TRBV21-1 and TRBJ2-7; the D call of TRBD2 is as the table states it, not checked on the DNA. TRBV21-1 is a pseudogene segment. The CDR3 contains 18 residues. In nucleotides, the CDR3 is TGTGCCAGCAGCAAAGGGGAGAGGGGGGGCCACAGCTCCTACGAGCAGTACTTC. This sequence encodes CASSKGERGGHSSYEQYF.

This chain uses TRBV4-1 with TRBJ2-1; 9 bases align to TRBD2. The V gene end was trimmed by 0 bases and the J gene end by 4 bases; junction bases not matched to a gene: 4. The CDR3 contains 16 residues. CDR1 MGHRA and CDR2 YSYEKL come from the germline V gene. The CDR3 DNA sequence: TGCGCCAGCAGCCAAGAAGCGGGAGGAGGATACAATGAGCAGTTCTTC. Encoded protein: CASSQEAGGGYNEQFF.

V is TRBV6-5 and J is TRBJ1-4; 10 bases map to TRBD1. The ends lost 2 bases at V and 8 bases at J; junction bases unmatched: 5. This CDR3 is 15 amino acids long. Looked up from germline, CDR1 is MNHEY and CDR2 is SVGAGI. The CDR3 DNA reads as TGTGCCAGCAGTTACCCGGGACAGGGGACAGAAAAACTGTTTTTT. Residues: CASSYPGQGTEKLFF.

This clone turned up a few times. The chain uses TRBV30 and TRBJ1-5; D remains unclear. Trimming cost V 4 bases and J 3 bases, with 7 bases left between them. This CDR3 has 12 residues. In germline, CDR1 is GTSNPN, CDR2 SVGIG (reference sequence). The CDR3 region has the DNA TGTGCCTGGAACACTCTCAATCAGCCCCAGCATTTT. Amino acid sequence: CAWNTLNQPQHF.

The chain links TRBV5-4 to TRBJ2-5; D gene ambiguous. The CDR3 is 13 amino acids. Per germline, CDR1 SGHNT and CDR2 YYREEE (reference sequence). The ends were cut back, 3 bases at V and 3 bases at J, with 9 bases in the middle. CDR3 residues: CASSSPVEETQYF. DNA of the CDR3: TGTGCCAGCAGCTCTCCGGTTGAAGAGACCCAGTACTTC.